These T cell receptor beta chains were read from a single sample in a study of T cells in Graves' hyperthyroidism and ophthalmopathy. Each CDR3 protein gets one entry after TCRdb re-called the multiplex PCR reads with MiXCR. This table has some 300,000 distinct CDR3 sequences, roughly 13% appearing once. What was sequenced was blood. The source is a woman aged 40 to 50 with Graves' hyperthyroidism. Both conserved end residues are trimmed from each CDR3.

cdr3_aa: ASSPGQAEYSYNEQF
v_call: TRBV14
j_call: TRBJ2-1

cdr3_aa: ASTGGMENEKLF
v_call: TRBV6-1
j_call: TRBJ1-4

cdr3_aa: ASSPTRAGGNNEQF
v_call: TRBV27
j_call: TRBJ2-1

cdr3_aa: ASRPQINYGYT
v_call: TRBV6-1
j_call: TRBJ1-2

cdr3_aa: ASNWRMNTEAF
v_call: TRBV19
j_call: TRBJ1-1

cdr3_aa: ASTQSPGGPSYEQY
v_call: TRBV12-3/TRBV12-4
j_call: TRBJ2-7

cdr3_aa: ASSPGGEYGYT
v_call: TRBV19
j_call: TRBJ1-2

cdr3_aa: ASSYANNHLMNTEAF
v_call: TRBV6-5
j_call: TRBJ1-1

cdr3_aa: ASSSDRGERIAESF
v_call: TRBV6-1
j_call: TRBJ1-1

cdr3_aa: ASSQPGSPLH
v_call: TRBV14
j_call: TRBJ1-6

cdr3_aa: AWRARPGELF
v_call: TRBV30
j_call: TRBJ2-2

cdr3_aa: ASSLIGAEGNTIY
v_call: TRBV4-1
j_call: TRBJ1-3

cdr3_aa: ASSWQAIQKDEQF
v_call: TRBV5-1
j_call: TRBJ2-1

cdr3_aa: ASSHDRGTNTGELF
v_call: TRBV5-1
j_call: TRBJ2-2

cdr3_aa: ASSGGGDQPQH
v_call: TRBV12-3/TRBV12-4
j_call: TRBJ1-5

cdr3_aa: ASVSGRGETQY
v_call: TRBV2
j_call: TRBJ2-5

cdr3_aa: SAEGVGETQY
v_call: TRBV20-1
j_call: TRBJ2-5

cdr3_aa: AISALAGGADTQY
v_call: TRBV10-3
j_call: TRBJ2-3

cdr3_aa: ASSSTPGRLSGNTIY
v_call: TRBV6-1
j_call: TRBJ1-3

cdr3_aa: ASRAESNQPQH
v_call: TRBV2
j_call: TRBJ1-5

cdr3_aa: SATDGLAAYNEQF
v_call: TRBV20-1
j_call: TRBJ2-1

cdr3_aa: ASSFSFTSSETQY
v_call: TRBV7-2
j_call: TRBJ2-5

cdr3_aa: ASSDPRGGELF
v_call: TRBV2
j_call: TRBJ2-2

cdr3_aa: SVEEVQRAGLYEQY
v_call: TRBV29-1
j_call: TRBJ2-7

cdr3_aa: ASSTGRGGYGYT
v_call: TRBV27
j_call: TRBJ1-2

cdr3_aa: SVAGTGNYGYT
v_call: TRBV29-1
j_call: TRBJ1-2

cdr3_aa: SVGQGTNEKLF
v_call: TRBV29-1
j_call: TRBJ1-4

cdr3_aa: ASSLGTNYNEQF
v_call: TRBV12-3/TRBV12-4
j_call: TRBJ2-1

cdr3_aa: ASSQPPHTEAF
v_call: TRBV3-1
j_call: TRBJ1-1

cdr3_aa: SASSSGSPRETQY
v_call: TRBV20-1
j_call: TRBJ2-5

cdr3_aa: ASRPGGRGSPLH
v_call: TRBV27
j_call: TRBJ1-6

cdr3_aa: ASSFGGIDTQY
v_call: TRBV5-1
j_call: TRBJ2-3

cdr3_aa: SARDVGGNEQF
v_call: TRBV20-1
j_call: TRBJ2-1

cdr3_aa: ASRRAGGPTDTQY
v_call: TRBV6-1
j_call: TRBJ2-3

cdr3_aa: SVWISGRGEQY
v_call: TRBV29-1
j_call: TRBJ2-7

cdr3_aa: AWSRPEYNEQY
v_call: TRBV30
j_call: .

cdr3_aa: ASSQGRKDTQY
v_call: TRBV3-1
j_call: TRBJ2-3

cdr3_aa: ASSQDLTPSNGYT
v_call: TRBV3-1
j_call: TRBJ1-2

cdr3_aa: ASSVRQGLSNTEAF
v_call: TRBV6-1
j_call: TRBJ1-1

cdr3_aa: ASSLGLVGTQETQY
v_call: TRBV28
j_call: TRBJ2-5

cdr3_aa: ASSLGHEAF
v_call: TRBV27
j_call: TRBJ1-1